The 7 T cell receptor beta chains below all came from one sample that was sequenced in a study of post-analysis software for immune sequencing data. Broader study findings: With TRBV5-6, TRBV5-1 and TRBV20-1 included, about five TRBV segments were more frequent in patients than in controls.

What these receptors recognize is not known. Built from TCR beta cDNA, the libraries had unique molecular identifiers in them. One entry per CDR3 protein results from TCRdb running MiXCR on the PCR reads. The sample carries some 190,000 distinct CDR3 sequences, roughly 28% recorded once. Sequenced input: blood. All receptors derive from a girl aged 2-17 years with multiple sclerosis.

This clonotype was seen repeatedly, ten times or more. The chain links TRBV27 to TRBJ2-3, with 9 nucleotides matching TRBD1. Per germline, CDR1 MNHEY and CDR2 SMNVEV (reference sequence). V gave up 5 bases and J gave up 0 bases; unmatched junction bases: 9. The CDR3 runs to 17 residues. CDR3 amino acids: CASSRGQGFRSTDTQYF. CDR3 nucleotide sequence: TGTGCCAGCAGTCGCGGACAGGGGTTTAGGAGCACAGATACGCAGTATTTT.

A few counts support this clonotype. The chain employs TRBV6-1 and TRBJ1-5; a weak D match, TRBD1 (5 bases). The CDR3 runs to 14 residues. Germline CDR1 MNHNS, CDR2 SASEGT. Trimming removed 6 bases at V and 4 bases at J, with 13 bases between. In DNA form, the CDR3 reads TGTGCCAGCAGGACTGGGACCACTAATCAGCCCCAGCATTTT. This encodes CASRTGTTNQPQHF.

This clonotype has at least ten counts. V gene TRBV28 combines with J gene TRBJ2-5; D not resolved. V was trimmed by 1 base and J by 5 bases, leaving 2 bases between them. CDR1 and CDR2 from the germline V gene are MDHEN and SYDVKM. The CDR3 is 11 residues long. CDR3 nucleotide sequence: TGTGCCAGCAGTTTATATGAGACCCAGTACTTC. This gives the protein CASSLYETQYF.

The chain joins TRBV27 to TRBJ1-6; D perhaps matches TRBD1 (5 bases). Trimming shortened V by 4 bases and J by 12 bases, and 19 bases separated the two germline ends. CDR3 length: 15 residues. Looked up from germline, CDR1 is MNHEY and CDR2 is SMNVEV (reference sequence). The CDR3 region has the DNA TGTGCCAGCAGTTCGGGCAGGGCCCGTGAGGTACCCCTCCACTTT. Residues: CASSSGRAREVPLHF.

This clonotype was counted only a few times. The chain recombines TRBV15 with TRBJ1-1; D possibly corresponds to TRBD1 (6 bases). The CDR3 runs 14 residues. V lost 1 base to trimming and J lost 5 bases, with 11 bases between them. Per germline, CDR1 LNHNV and CDR2 YYDKDF (reference sequence). The CDR3 nucleotides are TGTGCCACCAGCAGAGTGGGGGGCAGGACTGAAGCTTTCTTT. Its protein is CATSRVGGRTEAFF.

This clonotype was observed a handful of times. V gene TRBV5-1 combines with J gene TRBJ2-5, with D perhaps TRBD2 (5 bases). The V end was cut by 5 bases, the J end by 5 bases, with 19 bases between. Germline lookup yields CDR1 SGHRS and CDR2 YFSETQ. CDR3 length: 15 amino acids. The CDR3 loop is CASRPGLDLLETQYF. CDR3 bases: TGCGCCAGCAGGCCCGGACTGGACCTGCTGGAGACCCAGTACTTC.

In DNA, the CDR3 is TGTGCCAGCAGTTTAAATGGGGGACAGGGGCGGGATCACTATGGCTACACCTTC. Protein: CASSLNGGQGRDHYGYTF. The chain joins TRBV28 to TRBJ1-2; 10 nucleotides agree with TRBD1. V dropped 2 bases and J dropped 3; count of bases not matched to a gene: 12. Germline CDR1 is MDHEN and CDR2 is SYDVKM. The CDR3 has 18 amino acids.